These 19 T cell receptor beta chains came from one sample sequenced in a study of siplizumab effects on memory and regulatory T cells. Measured with immunoSEQ multiplex PCR; TCRdb has only the in-frame clones, and not every one. The sample has nearly 4,500 clones; roughly half are singletons. For these receptors, no antigen is known. It was at 37°C and for under 7 days that the mixed lymphocyte reaction cells were cocultured. The material sequenced was CFSE-low (dividing) CD4+ T cells sorted from an allogeneic mixed lymphocyte reaction. The source is a human donor in good health; the cells came from an allogeneic mixed lymphocyte reaction. Some clones in this sample may be carry-over from other donors' samples.

The chain uses TRBV7-8 and TRBJ2-3, with D possibly TRBD1 on 5 matching bases. Germline values: CDR1 SGHVS, CDR2 FQNEAQ. Trimming took off 1 base at V and 8 bases at J, with 7 bases between the two ends. The CDR3 length is 12 residues. DNA of the CDR3: TGTGCCAGCAGCTTAGGGGGCGGTACGCAGTATTTT. Residues: CASSLGGGTQYF. Using reference TRBV7-8 and TRBJ2-3 for the parts outside the CDR3, the full variable domain is GAGVSQSPRYKVAKRGQDVALRCDPISGHVSLFWYQQALGQGPEFLTYFQNEAQLDKSGLPSDRFFAERPEGSVSTLKIQRTQQEDSAVYLCASSLGGGTQYFGPGTRLTVL.

This sequence joins TRBV7-9 and TRBJ1-2; possibly TRBD1 for D (5 bases). V lost 5 bases, J lost 0 bases, and 19 bases lay in between. From germline, CDR1 is SEHNR and CDR2 FQNEAQ (reference sequence). The CDR3 extends over 17 amino acids. CDR3 region: CASSPARDLQANYGYTF. The CDR3 DNA reads TGTGCCAGCAGCCCAGCCCGGGACCTGCAAGCTAACTATGGCTACACCTTC.

This clone was counted between two and nine times. The chain carries TRBV27 and TRBJ1-5; 8 nucleotides agree with TRBD1. The CDR3 totals 18 residues. The trim removed 0 bases at V and 6 bases at J, leaving 13 bases unmatched. Germline V gives CDR1 MNHEY, CDR2 SMNVEV (reference sequence). CDR3 residues: CASSLSIPPGGFGQPQHF. The CDR3 DNA follows: TGTGCCAGCAGTTTATCGATCCCACCAGGGGGCTTCGGTCAGCCCCAGCATTTT.

Sample share makes this clone large. The genes are TRBV11-2 and TRBJ1-1; D unresolved. Between the trimmed V and J ends, which lost 4 bases and 0 bases, there was a span of 9 bases. The CDR3 length is 14 residues. CDR1 and CDR2 (germline): SGHAT, FQNNGV. In DNA, the CDR3 is TGTGCCAGCAGCTCAACCCTGATGAACACTGAAGCTTTCTTT. Its translation is CASSSTLMNTEAFF.

This clone has more than one count but fewer than ten. J is TRBJ2-7 and V is TRBV6-6; 11 nucleotides match TRBD2. V lost 5 bases, J lost 1 base, and 4 bases stayed unmatched. Germline lookup yields CDR1 MNHNY and CDR2 SVGAGI (reference sequence). CDR3 length equals 15 residues. The CDR3 spells CASSRLAGTSYEQYF. Here the CDR3 DNA reads TGTGCCAGCAGTAGACTAGCGGGAACGTCCTACGAGCAGTACTTC.

About this clone itself: At one end, the junction sequence differs from germline, possibly due to a read error. V and J are TRBV2 and TRBJ2-7; maybe TRBD2 (5 bases). Germline V CDR1 and CDR2: SNHLY, FYNNEI. The CDR3 contains 12 residues. For the CDR3, the DNA is TGTGCCAGCAACCGGGGTTATTACGGGCAGTACTTC. Protein product: CASNRGYYGQYF.

The gene calls are TRBV11-2 and TRBJ2-7; no clear D. This CDR3 region has 12 residues. Germline CDR1 reads SGHAT; CDR2 reads FQNNGV. V was shortened by 1 base and J by 3 bases, with 4 bases between the two germline ends. The CDR3 DNA is TGTGCCAGCAGCTTAGTCATCTACGAGCAGTACTTC. Its translation: CASSLVIYEQYF.

This clone appeared once. The chain combines TRBV4-2 with TRBJ2-5; the D gene could be TRBD1 or TRBD2 (5 bases each). This CDR3 has 15 amino acids. Germline values: CDR1 LGHNA, CDR2 YNFKEQ. The germline V and J ends were trimmed by 4 bases and 5 bases, with 17 bases remaining between them. CDR3 DNA: TGTGCCAGCAGCCTCCGCCCACTAGAGGGGGAGACCCAGTACTTC. Translating gives CASSLRPLEGETQYF.

The chain couples TRBV7-7 to TRBJ2-5; a possible D gene is TRBD2 (7 bases). The CDR3 consists of 16 residues. Per the germline V gene, CDR1 is SSHAT and CDR2 is FNYEAQ (reference sequence). The V end lost 0 bases, the J end lost 5 bases, and 16 bases lay between the germline ends. DNA for the CDR3: TGTGCCAGCAGCTTAGCGGGTGGCGGGGGCCGGGAGACCCAGTACTTC. This sequence encodes CASSLAGGGGRETQYF. The full variable domain, its missing parts supplied by reference TRBV7-7 and TRBJ2-5, is GAGVSQSPRYKVTKRGQDVTLRCDPISSHATLYWYQQALGQGPEFLTYFNYEAQPDKSGLPSDRFSAERPEGSISTLTIQRTEQRDSAMYRCASSLAGGGGRETQYFGPGTRLLVL.

This clone is termed large. The V gene is TRBV6-6, the J gene TRBJ1-3; TRBD1 agrees at 10 bases. Germline V lookup: CDR1 MNHNY, CDR2 SVGAGI (reference sequence). CDR3 size: 15 residues. Losses at the gene ends were 2 bases for V and 2 bases for J; bases not matched to a gene: 0. The CDR3 sequence is CASSYGTGAGNTIYF. CDR3 bases: TGTGCCAGCAGTTACGGGACAGGGGCTGGAAACACCATATATTTT.

This rearrangement joins TRBV7-2 to TRBJ1-1; a weak D match, TRBD1 (5 bases). Germline values: CDR1 SGHTA, CDR2 FQGNSA. The CDR3 consists of 14 residues. Trimming left V 5 bases short and J 3 bases short, with 13 bases between. Here the CDR3 DNA reads TGTGCCAGCAGCGGACACACGGGCTACACTGAAGCTTTCTTT. Translation: CASSGHTGYTEAFF. Using reference TRBV7-2 and TRBJ1-1 for the parts outside the CDR3, the full variable domain is GAGVSQSPSNKVTEKGKDVELRCDPISGHTALYWYRQSLGQGLEFLIYFQGNSAPDKSGLPSDRFSAERTGGSVSTLTIQRTQQEDSAVYLCASSGHTGYTEAFFGQGTRLTVV.

The sample holds one count of this clone. This chain uses TRBV5-6 with TRBJ2-7, with 8 bases fitting TRBD1. Per the germline V gene, CDR1 is SGHDT and CDR2 is YYEEEE. The ends lost 3 bases at V and 1 base at J; junction bases unmatched: 3. This CDR3 is 14 amino acids long. CDR3 protein: CASSWTGRSYEQYF. In DNA form, the CDR3 reads TGTGCCAGCAGCTGGACAGGGCGGTCCTACGAGCAGTACTTC.

The chain links TRBV23-1 to TRBJ1-2; D might be TRBD1 (5 bases). TRBV23-1 belongs to the ORF category, with a function that is uncertain. This CDR3 contains 15 residues. The V end was cut by 1 base, the J end by 4 bases, with 13 bases between. The CDR3 DNA reads as TGCGCCAGCAGTCAATTCGTCAGGGCGGTCTATGGCTACACCTTC. It encodes CASSQFVRAVYGYTF.

J is TRBJ2-5 and V is TRBV13; 12 bases fit TRBD1. The CDR3 loop spans 16 amino acids. V gave up 5 bases and J gave up 6 bases; unmatched junction bases: 10. From germline, CDR1 is PRHDT and CDR2 FYEKMQ (reference sequence). The CDR3 DNA follows: TGTGCCAGCAGCCCTTCGGCAGGGGACAGGGGGCAGACCCAGTACTTC. Protein product: CASSPSAGDRGQTQYF.

The chain combines TRBV9 with TRBJ2-7, with TRBD1 as a possible D gene (5 bases). Germline loops: CDR1 SGDLS, CDR2 YYNGEE. The CDR3 has 15 residues. V was cut by 0 bases and J by 6 bases, with 16 bases left in between. In nucleotides, the CDR3 is TGTGCCAGCAGCGTAGGGGGCGGAAACCGACCCGAGCAGTACTTC. Translated, it gives CASSVGGGNRPEQYF.

The CDR3 reads CASLLQPSYNEQFF. The DNA of the CDR3 is TGTGCCAGCCTCCTACAACCCTCCTACAATGAGCAGTTCTTC. This chain joins TRBV2 and TRBJ2-1; D is uncertain. The V and J ends lost 8 bases and 0 bases respectively, with 11 bases between them. The CDR3 is made up of 14 amino acids. Germline CDR1 and CDR2: SNHLY and FYNNEI.

Within the sample, this clone is medium-sized. The chain links TRBV7-9 to TRBJ1-4, with D unresolved. The CDR3 spans 16 residues. The germline V gene has CDR1 SEHNR and CDR2 FQNEAQ (reference sequence). V was shortened by 1 base and J by 7 bases, with 16 bases between the two germline ends. In DNA, the CDR3 is TGTGCCAGCAGCTTAGGGCGTACCTTGATGGTTGAAAAACTGTTTTTT. The encoded protein is CASSLGRTLMVEKLFF.

The genes are TRBV10-1 and TRBJ1-4; weak D call: TRBD1 (6 bases). Germline V gives CDR1 WNHNN, CDR2 SYGVQD (reference sequence). The V end was cut by 5 bases, the J end by 8 bases, with 18 bases between. The CDR3 runs to 15 residues. The CDR3 is CASSLVGGFREKLFF. DNA for the CDR3: TGCGCCAGCAGTCTGGTAGGGGGGTTTAGAGAAAAACTGTTTTTT.

This chain links TRBV29-1 with TRBJ2-2; TRBD2 agrees at 10 bases. Germline CDR1 and CDR2: SQVTM and ANQGSEA. The CDR3 covers 14 residues. V lost 6 bases and J lost 0; bases outside the gene matches: 1. The CDR3, as DNA: TGCAGCGTGGGACTAGCGACGAACACCGGGGAGCTGTTTTTT. Encoded protein: CSVGLATNTGELFF.